This T cell receptor beta chain was retrieved from a study of cytomegalovirus exposure and HLA in healthy donors (dated by TCRdb to about 2017). Turning to the overall study: An earlier analysis of approximately 590 of the donors reported 250 to 300 Gb of sequence data and 100 million to 130 million unique TCR beta sequences from 190 million or so T cells. The study combined high-throughput TCR immunosequencing, statistical association of individual TCRs with disease status, and machine learning to predict cytomegalovirus infection status. In a later analysis, previously published TCR beta repertoires from more than 500 donors were re-analyzed and high-resolution HLA genotyping was added so that TCR occurrence patterns could be studied. A later genetic analysis used genome-wide SNP genotypes for about three fifths of the 666 donors, treating that subset as a discovery cohort. Of the 300 to 500 genotyped donors, over 80% were placed in the genetic ancestry cluster associated with self-reported Caucasian donors. Along with the approximately 700-subject first cohort, a separate validation cohort of around 110 different subjects was used. Among around 400 genotyped donors of the cohort, an average of roughly 230,000 unique TCR beta nucleotide sequences was sequenced per donor, of which approximately 19% were non-productive. The later analysis used no new phenotypic data to find candidate immune exposures, relying instead on TCR beta sequences and their occurrence across donors. Roughly 5 DR-DQ haplotypes were handled as single units for association and clustering, since linkage in the cohort was strong. Roughly 300 gigabases of sequencing data and around 80 million unique TCR sequences made up an early release that covered some 640 HLA-typed donors. The study aimed to test whether signatures of past pathogen exposure could be identified by cataloging public T cell receptors. To decide whether each TCR beta V gene segment behaved as functional or pseudogenic, an earlier analysis of approximately 620 of the donors relied on high-throughput TCR beta sequencing. The number of typed donors differed by locus: about 620-630 for A, B, C, DRB1 and DQB1; about 520 for DQA1; 606 for DPA1; and roughly 470 for DPB1. Class I and class II HLA loci were covered by the typing at four-digit resolution. The T cell repertoires of 550 to 850 subjects were profiled by immunosequencing and related to cytomegalovirus serostatus. Donor age, sex, ethnicity and CMV serostatus were collected together with the repertoire data. All discovery cohort repertoires had been generated on a single sequencing platform. The research as a whole found: A later analysis associated 16,951 TCR beta sequences with specific HLA alleles at a false discovery rate of 0.05. In a later analysis, several top co-occurrence clusters were reported to appear linked to parvovirus B19, influenza, CMV and Epstein-Barr virus. In a later analysis, HLA-associated TCR beta chains showed more clonal expansion and lower generation probabilities than non-associated chains that were equally common. A total of fewer than 200 TCR beta chains were listed by the study as associated with cytomegalovirus. Compared with the roughly 670-donor mean, donors in an Asian-associated ancestry cluster had fewer N-insertions in productive TCRs, according to a later genetic analysis. In a later analysis, most CMV-associated TCR beta chains were found to appear HLA-restricted, with HLA associations seemingly driven largely by CMV exposure. In vitro tests confirmed that a few of the cytomegalovirus-associated TCR beta chains recognize cytomegalovirus antigens. CMV serostatus was the only immune exposure information available for the cohort. The authors suggested that the approach could potentially be generalized to other disease states and immunological phenotypes. A further reported finding was that TCR beta sequences accurately predicted the HLA-A and HLA-B alleles for most subjects in the first cohort. The sequencing pipeline was judged likely to have produced a cluster of highly shared sequence variants as a technical artifact. Most TCR sequences were observed very rarely across donors, whereas some public TCRs were present in many individuals. Broadly in line with IMGT annotations, most TCR beta V segments showed up in productive rearrangements about 87% or about 30% of the time in an earlier analysis of roughly 590 of the donors. The earlier analysis of fewer than 750 of the donors excluded approximately 15 rarely observed V segments, including chromosome 9 orphons, because counts were too low. Because some donors lacked HLA typing at each locus, the association tests relied only on the typed subset. The classifier was reported to diagnose cytomegalovirus status with high specificity and sensitivity in both the original and validation cohorts. In a later analysis, TCR association rates were found to vary across HLA loci, with the most associated TCRs seen for DRB1 alleles and the fewest for HLA-C alleles. When HLA alleles, especially DR and DQ, strongly co-occurred, TCR associations were difficult to assign to individual alleles. Correlated functional status among segregating V segments might reflect linkage disequilibrium, but an unknown experimental factor could not be ruled out. An association between a missense DCLRE1C variant and V-gene and J-gene trimming of TCR beta chains was found in a later genetic analysis and replicated in an independent cohort. The cohort was sequenced for TCR beta chains only, and without alpha or paired-chain data the features that could be detected were limited. Roughly uniform sequencing depth across donors was assumed in presence/absence analyses, although this assumption may not hold.

On this clone: Its cognate antigen has yet to be identified. The same CDR3 is also encoded by other DNA sequences in this sample.

To prepare the library, the immunoSEQ multiplex PCR assay was applied. For the multiplex PCR, a mixture combining 60 forward primers for TCR Vbeta segments and 13 reverse primers for TCR Jbeta segments was used. A multiplex PCR assay on genomic DNA amplified the CDR3 region of rearranged TCR beta genes. On the Illumina HiSeq System, the amplified TCR beta libraries were sequenced as 87-base-pair reads. The study's processing was this. In a later analysis, some 80 million unique TCR beta chains were counted across the approximately 640 repertoires, and approximately 9.9 million of these chains were shared by at least two donors. To remove PCR and sequencing errors, raw reads were error-corrected and collapsed into unique sequences using a nearest-neighbor algorithm that merged closely related sequences. To assign V, D and J gene segments, CDR3 sequences were aligned to IMGT reference sequences. Each retained sequence needed at least a six-nucleotide match to both a V gene segment and a J gene segment. Rearrangements were classified as productive when the CDR3 lacked stop codons and remained in frame with V and J, and all other rearrangements were classified as non-productive. CDR3 was defined according to IMGT convention as the region running from the second conserved V-encoded cysteine to the conserved J-encoded phenylalanine. Sequences without an unambiguous match to a single V gene segment were excluded from the earlier analysis of 587 of the donors. In an earlier analysis of more than 500 of the donors, a V segment was called functional when productive rearrangements were above 56.7%, and segregating when the standard deviation between donors exceeded 5%. A statistical classification framework was developed to diagnose cytomegalovirus status using the catalog of TCR beta chain sequences. V and J gene assignment, in a later analysis, came from comparing TCR nucleotide sequences with IMGT/GENE-DB human TR gene sequences. A later analysis assigned CDR3 sequences and most-parsimonious VDJ recombination scenarios with the TCRdist pipeline. In a later analysis, each TCR beta chain was defined by its CDR3 amino acid sequence together with its V-gene family, and reads lacking a unique V-gene family were excluded. In a later analysis, 550 to 650 highly shared, low-generation-probability nucleotide sequences were removed to address suspected cross-contamination and a sequencing artifact. A later analysis calculated a clonal expansion index for each public chain from normalized within-repertoire ranks of inferred template counts. In a later analysis, generation probabilities were computed with a VDJ recombination model fitted to out-of-frame rearrangements, and the resulting probabilities were checked against IGoR. Hypergeometric tests were used in a later analysis to score TCR-TCR, TCR-HLA and TCR-CMV co-occurrence, with a repertoire-size bias correction applied to the TCR pairs. To estimate false discovery rates, a later analysis permuted the HLA or CMV assignments 20 times. In a later analysis, co-occurring TCRs were grouped with DBSCAN, and TCRdist sequence similarity was added when clustering was performed within HLA-allele-positive subsets. Repertoires with fewer than 30,000 or more than 120,000 public chains, plus five repertoires with anomalous nucleotide sharing, were excluded from co-occurrence clustering. The source is immuneACCESS, and TCRdb retained only in-frame sequences with V and J called. Part of the clones is not carried over; for the studies checked, unresolved V genes explain less than half of this, and the remainder is unexplained. D and trimming were read from the DNA, whereas the V and J calls and clone size are those reported in that table. In this sample's table one finds tens of thousands of clones. Under 1.5% of the sample is held by the ten biggest clonotypes.

The cohort consisted of fewer than 700 healthy bone marrow donors. At the time of sampling, all cohort members were nominally healthy, though unrecorded immune exposures were likely present. The donor was CMV seronegative and belonged to the group of roughly 330 seronegative cohort members. Each donor provided a peripheral blood sample, and peripheral blood mononuclear cells were used for TCR beta sequencing. Genomic DNA extraction from the blood cell samples was performed with the Qiagen DNeasy Blood Extraction Kit. Sequencing was carried out using PBMCs. This TCR was recovered from a woman aged 55 to 70 in good health and CMV-seronegative.

The sequence in DNA is TGTGCCAGCAGCCAACCCTCGGCGGGAGACTCGGGAGAGCAGTACTTC. This gives the protein CASSQPSAGDSGEQYF. In this chain, TRBV7-6 is recombined with TRBJ2-7; 7 bases in the middle match TRBD2. Germline trimming: 5 bases from V, 7 bases from J; junction bases outside gene matches: 17. CDR1 and CDR2 (SGHVS, FNYEAQ) derive from the germline V gene. The CDR3 covers 16 residues, taking in both the cysteine and the phenylalanine. Just the 48-base CDR3 DNA is kept, in frame starting at base 1.